A single sample gave rise to the 21 T cell receptor beta chains below, sequenced in a study of control samples from healthy donors and cancer patients. Profiled with immunoSEQ multiplex PCR; TCRdb holds only in-frame clones, not every one. Of approximately 90,000 clones in the sample, about 82% were seen once. The specimen sequenced was blood. The receptors originated from a man aged 25 to 45 in good health.

The V call is TRBV7-9, the J call TRBJ1-2, with D unresolved. The germline V gene has CDR1 SEHNR and CDR2 FQNEAQ (reference sequence). CDR3 size: 13 residues. V was pared by 2 bases and J by 6 bases, with 10 bases between. The CDR3 loop is CASSLLQKNGYTF. Written as DNA, the CDR3 is TGTGCCAGCAGCTTACTACAGAAGAATGGCTACACCTTC.

This rearrangement joins TRBV19 to TRBJ1-5; unclear D gene. CDR1 LNHDA and CDR2 SQIVND come from the germline V gene (reference sequence). The CDR3 extends over 11 amino acids. The V end was cut by 1 base, the J end by 9 bases, with 4 bases between. The CDR3 DNA reads as TGTGCCAGTAGTATAGGAGGGCCCCAGCATTTT. It encodes CASSIGGPQHF.

This clone has only one observation. This chain uses TRBV6-1 with TRBJ2-3, with 10 bases matching TRBD1. CDR3 length: 19 amino acids. The junction had 11 bases not matched to a gene; V was cut back by 0 bases and J by 2 bases. Germline V gene lookup returns CDR1 MNHNS and CDR2 SASEGT. CDR3 sequence reads: CASSEALRQGARYTDTQYF. The CDR3 DNA is TGTGCCAGCAGTGAAGCGCTGCGACAGGGGGCGCGATACACAGATACGCAGTATTTT.

DNA for the CDR3: TGTGCCCGCGCGGGGGAGCGAGAGACCCAGTACTTC. Its translation is CARAGERETQYF. The V and J genes are TRBV2 and TRBJ2-5, with 7 bases aligning to TRBD2. The CDR3 sequence is 12 residues long. The V gene end was trimmed by 11 bases and the J gene end by 4 bases; junction bases not matched to a gene: 7. In germline, CDR1 is SNHLY, CDR2 FYNNEI.

This clone was found a few times. The rearrangement joins TRBV5-4 to TRBJ1-2; the D is unclear. The CDR3 extends over 13 amino acids. V was clipped by 6 bases and J by 6 bases, with 15 bases between them. CDR1 and CDR2 (germline): SGHNT, YYREEE (reference sequence). The CDR3 sequence is CASNPLGGHGYTF. In DNA form, the CDR3 reads TGTGCCAGCAACCCACTTGGAGGGCATGGCTACACCTTC.

The CDR3 region is CASSSGTGSLEQYF. The CDR3 DNA reads as TGCGCCAGCAGCTCCGGGACAGGGTCGCTCGAGCAGTACTTC. This chain links TRBV5-1 with TRBJ2-7; 9 nucleotides line up with TRBD1. In germline, CDR1 is SGHRS, CDR2 YFSETQ. The CDR3 sequence is 14 residues long. The V gene end was trimmed by 3 bases and the J gene end by 6 bases; junction bases not matched to a gene: 7.

V gene TRBV2 combines with J gene TRBJ1-4, with no clear D. CDR1 and CDR2 from the germline V gene are SNHLY and FYNNEI. The CDR3 covers 10 residues. V lost 8 bases and J lost 8, with 6 bases in between. CDR3 protein: CASGREKLFF. CDR3 in DNA: TGTGCCAGCGGGAGGGAAAAACTGTTTTTT.

This clone was counted a few times. This rearrangement joins TRBV10-2 to TRBJ2-1, with 9 positions matching TRBD1. Per germline, CDR1 WSHSY and CDR2 SAAADI. J was trimmed by 12 bases and V by 4 bases; bases with no gene match: 7. The CDR3 has 13 amino acids. The DNA of the CDR3 is TGCGCCAGCAGTGCGGGACAGGGACTCGCGCAGTTCTTC. It encodes CASSAGQGLAQFF.

The chain carries TRBV6-6 and TRBJ2-7; 9 bases are shared with TRBD1. The V segment lost 2 bases and the J segment 3 bases; nucleotides outside the gene matches: 8. This CDR3 comprises 16 residues. Germline loops: CDR1 MNHNY, CDR2 SVGAGI (reference sequence). CDR3 DNA sequence: TGTGCCAGCAGTTACCCGTCCGGGACAGGGTTCTACGAGCAGTACTTC. Protein product: CASSYPSGTGFYEQYF.

This clone occurred once. This chain uses TRBV9 with TRBJ1-1; a weak D match, TRBD1 (5 bases). The CDR3 totals 13 residues. The germline CDR1 and CDR2 sequences are SGDLS and YYNGEE. Trimming stripped 4 bases from V and 5 bases from J, with 12 bases between. The CDR3 sequence is CASSPPHRTEAFF. CDR3 coding DNA: TGTGCCAGCAGCCCACCGCACAGGACTGAAGCTTTCTTT. Full variable domain (outside the CDR3, taken from reference TRBV9 and TRBJ1-1): DSGVTQTPKHLITATGQRVTLRCSPRSGDLSVYWYQQSLDQGLQFLIQYYNGEERAKGNILERFSAQQFPDLHSELNLSSLELGDSALYFCASSPPHRTEAFFGQGTRLTVV.

This chain links TRBV19 with TRBJ1-1; 7 bases fit TRBD1. The germline V gene encodes CDR1 LNHDA and CDR2 SQIVND (reference sequence). V shed 3 bases, J shed 8 bases, and the junction held 3 bases outside the gene matches. The CDR3 runs to 12 residues. Written as DNA, the CDR3 is TGTGCCAGTAGTATGGGACAGCGGGAAGCTTTCTTT. Translated, it gives CASSMGQREAFF.

The chain has TRBV5-1 and TRBJ2-7; TRBD1 or TRBD2 may be the D gene (5 bases each). The V gene lost 6 bases and the J gene lost 12 bases, with 19 bases spanning the gap. This CDR3 is built from 12 residues. Germline CDR1 SGHRS, CDR2 YFSETQ. CDR3 loop: CASTRGLGEWYF. CDR3 nucleotide sequence: TGCGCCAGCACCCGCGGCCTGGGGGAGTGGTACTTC.

The chain links TRBV25-1 to TRBJ2-7, with 9 bases identical to TRBD2. This CDR3 region has 11 residues. Looked up from germline, CDR1 is MGHDK and CDR2 is SYGVNS. The ends lost 9 bases at V and 5 bases at J; junction bases unmatched: 2. The CDR3 region has the DNA TGTGCCAGTAGCGGGGGAAACGAGCAGTACTTC. Encoded protein: CASSGGNEQYF.

The rearrangement links TRBV5-8 to TRBJ2-3; 9 nucleotides match TRBD2. With 0 bases clipped from V and 2 bases from J, the junction kept 1 base outside the gene matches. CDR1 SGHTS and CDR2 YDEGEE come from the germline V gene. This CDR3 has 15 amino acids. CDR3 nucleotides: TGTGCCAGCAGCTTGGGACTAGCGGTCACAGATACGCAGTATTTT. It yields the protein CASSLGLAVTDTQYF.

The chain recombines TRBV7-9 with TRBJ1-4; D is ambiguous. Germline V gene lookup returns CDR1 SEHNR and CDR2 FQNEAQ (reference sequence). The CDR3 runs 12 residues. The ends were cut back, 3 bases at V and 10 bases at J, with 9 bases in the middle. CDR3 nucleotides: TGTGCCAGCAGCTTGTCACCGATAAAACTGTTTTTT. Its translation: CASSLSPIKLFF.

The CDR3 sequence is CASSFASSYEQYF. In nucleotides, the CDR3 is TGTGCCAGCAGTTTCGCTAGCTCCTACGAGCAGTACTTC. The rearrangement links TRBV7-2 to TRBJ2-7; D is uncertain. Germline CDR1 is SGHTA and CDR2 is FQGNSA. Trimming removed 6 bases from V and 0 bases from J, with 9 bases in between. The CDR3 is 13 residues long.

This clone was seen more than once but under ten times. V gene TRBV5-1 combines with J gene TRBJ1-1; D not resolved. The length of the CDR3 is 15 residues. The V end lost 0 bases, the J end lost 4 bases, and 13 bases lay between the germline ends. Per the germline V gene, CDR1 is SGHRS and CDR2 is YFSETQ. The CDR3 loop is CASSLEGRKLTEAFF. CDR3 nucleotides: TGCGCCAGCAGCTTGGAAGGGCGTAAACTCACTGAAGCTTTCTTT.

The gene calls are TRBV2 and TRBJ2-5; TRBD2 is a possible D gene (5 bases). V was cut by 0 bases and J by 1 base, with 12 bases left in between. The CDR3 consists of 16 residues. Germline assignment: CDR1 SNHLY and CDR2 FYNNEI. The CDR3 coding sequence is TGTGCCAGCAGTGAAGCGTTGAGGGCCCTCCAAGAGACCCAGTACTTC. Protein product: CASSEALRALQETQYF.

The genes are TRBV6-5 and TRBJ1-6; 8 bases agree with TRBD1. Trimming cost V 8 bases and J 5 bases; bases outside gene matches: 8. The CDR3 covers 15 residues. CDR1 is MNHEY and CDR2 is SVGAGI in the germline V gene. CDR3 in DNA: TGTGCCAGCCGAGGACAGGGAAGTCATAATTCACCCCTCCACTTT. Protein product: CASRGQGSHNSPLHF.

The chain joins TRBV6-6 to TRBJ2-7; D not resolved. Germline loops: CDR1 MNHNY, CDR2 SVGAGI (reference sequence). The CDR3 runs 14 residues. The V end was cut by 1 base, the J end by 5 bases, with 12 bases between. The CDR3 loop is CASSYYGVGDEQYF. The CDR3 nucleotides are TGTGCCAGCAGTTACTATGGGGTAGGAGACGAGCAGTACTTC.

The V and J genes are TRBV12-5 and TRBJ1-1; D is possibly TRBD1 (6 bases). Germline lookup yields CDR1 LGHNT and CDR2 FRNRAP. Between the trimmed V and J ends, which lost 0 bases and 8 bases, there was a span of 10 bases. CDR3 length: 13 amino acids. The CDR3 loop is CASGLVRGTEAFF. The CDR3 DNA follows: TGTGCTAGTGGTTTGGTACGGGGGACAGAAGCTTTCTTT.